The sequence of this T cell receptor beta chain was determined in a study of beta chain features in type 1 diabetes (dated by TCRdb to about 2018). In the study overall: No differences in mean age, gender distribution, total cell number or subset yield were found between patients and healthy donors. Whereas all 28 donors provided naive and central memory subsets, regulatory and stem cell-like memory subsets were isolated from just 8 patients and roughly 8 healthy donors. The study compared the TCRB repertoires of sorted circulating CD4+ T cell subsets in recently diagnosed type 1 diabetes patients with those in matched healthy donors. A total of 90 million to 130 million sorted cells were examined across all samples, and a strong correlation was observed between cell number per subset and RNA yield.

Results and caveats for the whole study, not just this receptor: PCR may preferentially amplify shorter templates, but because patient and control samples were amplified and corrected together, any resulting skew would affect both groups equally. Naive, central memory and regulatory TCRB repertoires appeared to be more similar among patients than among healthy donors. Sequencing cDNA rather than genomic DNA could over-represent highly expressing activated cells, although activation and CD3 levels did not differ between groups. Type 1 diabetes patients showed a moderate but significant shortening of TCRB CDR3 length in all four CD4+ subsets. Patients with type 1 diabetes made fewer insertions and deleted more nucleotides at VDJ recombination sites, implying thymic rearrangement abnormalities. Because the HLA sub-analyses included only small numbers of individuals, any influence of HLA type on TCRB rearrangement was left unresolved.

The entire amount of isolated RNA was reverse transcribed using the High Capacity cDNA Reverse Transcription Kit, so the sequenced TCRB transcripts were expressed ones. Naive, central memory and regulatory T cell samples underwent deep immunoSEQ sequencing, averaging around 4 million total reads per sample. Sorted cells were lysed in RLT buffer, and RNA was extracted using DNase-treated RNeasy Micro or Mini kits according to cell number. Each cell subset was processed separately to prevent cross-contamination, with patient and healthy donor samples processed together. The immunoSEQ multiplex PCR was used to amplify TCRB sequences from cDNA, yielding 87-bp fragments that span the CDR3 region. The amplicons were sequenced using the Illumina HiSeq platform. Regarding the original processing steps: PCR bias was corrected computationally using synthetic template baselines, and reads within Hamming distance 2 were collapsed, with unmergeable singletons discarded. Reads were aligned to IMGT to assign V, D and J genes, CDR3 length, and insertions or deletions at six rearrangement sites. Within each subset, clonotype counts were normalized to sorted cell number, after which true diversity and Gini coefficients were computed with the tcR R package. The overlap coefficient, calculated on TCRB nucleotide sequences, was used to quantify repertoire sharing. Out-of-frame TCRB sequences from naive cells were analyzed as a proxy for the pre-selection repertoire. The table comes from immuneACCESS by way of TCRdb, which keeps in-frame sequences with V and J called. Part of the clones is missing from these tables; in studies checked, under half for an unresolved V gene and the rest for unknown reasons. The V and J calls and clone size are taken from that table; D and trimming were inferred from the DNA. The sample table shows about 360,000 clones, and around 13% are seen once. The ten largest clones capture more than 0.015% of the sample.

The CDR3 numbers 16 residues from cysteine through phenylalanine. Here the CDR3 DNA is all that survives: 48 bases in frame from base 1. CDR1 and CDR2 are read off the germline V gene as SGHTA and FQGNSA. V has 1 base trimmed and J has 8 bases trimmed; junction bases matching no gene number 11. Each donor gave one peripheral blood draw, averaging approximately 0.12 L, which was collected into heparinised tubes. Naive, central memory, regulatory and stem cell-like memory CD4+ T cells were sorted on a BD FACSAria II using a panel including CD45RO, CCR7, CD25, CD127, CD95 and CD27. Purity was above 95% for every sorted population. PBMCs were separated immediately by Lymphoprep density gradient centrifugation and were stained directly, without being cultured. To minimize batch effects, samples were stained and sorted in pairs, one healthy donor with one patient per experiment. This clone came up a few times. Its target antigen remains unknown. The sample holds no much larger clone one base away, and base qualities are not on file.

The sequence was collected from a young man in good health. The specimen sequenced was naive CD4+ T cells from blood. This specimen's cell subset or site label, interpreted: true naive CD4+ T cells. The rearrangement combines TRBV7-2 with TRBJ2-1, with TRBD2 identical over 7 junction bases. The nucleotides are TGTGCCAGCAGCTTAGGTTTGGGGCGGGAGTTCCATGAGCAGTTCTTC. The translation is CASSLGLGREFHEQFF.